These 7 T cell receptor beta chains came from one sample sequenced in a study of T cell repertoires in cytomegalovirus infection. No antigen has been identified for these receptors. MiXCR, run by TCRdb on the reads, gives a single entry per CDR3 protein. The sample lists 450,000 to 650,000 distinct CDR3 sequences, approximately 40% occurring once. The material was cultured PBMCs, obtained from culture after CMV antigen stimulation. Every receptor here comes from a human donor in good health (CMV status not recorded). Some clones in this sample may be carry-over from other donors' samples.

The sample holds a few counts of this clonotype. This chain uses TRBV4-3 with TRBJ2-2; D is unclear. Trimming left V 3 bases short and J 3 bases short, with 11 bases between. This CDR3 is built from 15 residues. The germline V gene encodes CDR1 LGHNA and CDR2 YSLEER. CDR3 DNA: TGCGCCAGCAGCCACCGAAACATGGACACCGGGGAGCTGTTTTTT. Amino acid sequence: CASSHRNMDTGELFF.

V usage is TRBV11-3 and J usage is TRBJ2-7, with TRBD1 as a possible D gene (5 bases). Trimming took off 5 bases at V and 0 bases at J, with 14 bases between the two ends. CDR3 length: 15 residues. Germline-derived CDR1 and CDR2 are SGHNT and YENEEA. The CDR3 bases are TGTGCCAGCAGCCTCGAAAGTGGGGCCTCCTACGAGCAGTACTTC. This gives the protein CASSLESGASYEQYF.

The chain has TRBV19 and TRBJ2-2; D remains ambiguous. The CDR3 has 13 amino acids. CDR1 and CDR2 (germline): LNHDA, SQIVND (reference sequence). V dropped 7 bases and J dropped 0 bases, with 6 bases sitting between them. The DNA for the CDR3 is TGTGCCAGTAAGTCCGCGAACACCGGGGAGCTGTTTTTT. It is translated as CASKSANTGELFF.

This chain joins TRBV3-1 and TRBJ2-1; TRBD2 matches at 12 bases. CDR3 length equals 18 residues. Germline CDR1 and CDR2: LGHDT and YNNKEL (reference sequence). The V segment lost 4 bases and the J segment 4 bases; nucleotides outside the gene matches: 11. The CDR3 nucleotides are TGTGCCAGCAGCCCGCACGGTCTAGCGGGGGGGATGTACAATGAGCAGTTCTTC. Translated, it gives CASSPHGLAGGMYNEQFF.

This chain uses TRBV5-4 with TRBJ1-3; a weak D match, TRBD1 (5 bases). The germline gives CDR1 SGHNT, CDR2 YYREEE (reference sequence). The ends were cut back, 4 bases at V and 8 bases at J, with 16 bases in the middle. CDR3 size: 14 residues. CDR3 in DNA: TGTGCCAGCAGCCCGGGACGGACTACGGACACCATATATTTT. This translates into CASSPGRTTDTIYF.

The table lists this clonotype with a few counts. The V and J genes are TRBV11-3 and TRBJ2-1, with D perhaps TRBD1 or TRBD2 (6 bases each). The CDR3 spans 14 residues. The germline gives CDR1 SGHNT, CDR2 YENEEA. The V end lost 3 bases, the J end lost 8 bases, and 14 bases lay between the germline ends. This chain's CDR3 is CASSFGQPGDEQFF. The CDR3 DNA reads TGTGCCAGCAGCTTTGGACAGCCGGGAGATGAGCAGTTCTTC.

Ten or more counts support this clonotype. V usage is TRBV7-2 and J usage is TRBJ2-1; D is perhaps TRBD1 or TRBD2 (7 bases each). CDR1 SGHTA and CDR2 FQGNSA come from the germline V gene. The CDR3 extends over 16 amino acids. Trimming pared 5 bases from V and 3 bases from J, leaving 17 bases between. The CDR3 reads CASSEQGGGRYNEQFF. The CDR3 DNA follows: TGTGCCAGCAGCGAGCAGGGGGGAGGGCGCTACAATGAGCAGTTCTTC.